The source of this T cell receptor (beta chain) is a study of radiation and T cells in renal cell carcinoma. Profiling relied on immunoSEQ multiplex PCR, and the TCRdb table lists in-frame clones only, not all of them. The sample lists approximately 150,000 clones; roughly 83% were seen once. On this clone: Its antigen is as yet unknown.

Study-level points and caveats: In blood, top tumor clones expanded by 2 weeks, shrinking by 4.

Time point reported: baseline pretreatment blood. Specified treatment: 15 Gy SBRT to primary tumor, nephrectomy 4 weeks later. Blood was sampled at baseline, 2 weeks and 4 weeks after SBRT. This CDR3 spans 14 amino acids. The V gene's germline CDR1 is MNHNY and CDR2 SVGAGI (reference sequence). Trimming cost V 0 bases and J 0 bases, with 3 bases left between them. The source is a woman in her forties or fifties with renal cell carcinoma. The rearrangement joins TRBV6-6 to TRBJ2-1; the D is unclear. The specimen was blood, collected from a patient whose treatment included radiotherapy and nephrectomy. In DNA form, the CDR3 reads TGTGCCAGCAGTTACTCCTCCTCCTACAATGAGCAGTTCTTC. Protein: CASSYSSSYNEQFF.